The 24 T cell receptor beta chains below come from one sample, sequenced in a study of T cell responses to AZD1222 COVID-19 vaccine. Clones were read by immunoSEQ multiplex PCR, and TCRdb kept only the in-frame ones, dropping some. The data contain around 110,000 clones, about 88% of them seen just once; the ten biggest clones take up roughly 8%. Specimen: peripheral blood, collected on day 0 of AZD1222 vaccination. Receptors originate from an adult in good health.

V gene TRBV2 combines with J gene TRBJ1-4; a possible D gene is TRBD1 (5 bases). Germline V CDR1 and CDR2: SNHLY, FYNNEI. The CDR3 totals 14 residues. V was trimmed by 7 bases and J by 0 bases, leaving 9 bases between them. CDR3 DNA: TGTGCCAGCAACCCAGGGTCAACTAATGAAAAACTGTTTTTT. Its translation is CASNPGSTNEKLFF.

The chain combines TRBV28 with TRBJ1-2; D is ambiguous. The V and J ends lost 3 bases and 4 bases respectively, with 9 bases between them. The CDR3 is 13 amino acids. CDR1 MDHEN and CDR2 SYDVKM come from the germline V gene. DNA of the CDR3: TGTGCCAGCAGTTTCCGCCAAGGCTATGGCTACACCTTC. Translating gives CASSFRQGYGYTF.

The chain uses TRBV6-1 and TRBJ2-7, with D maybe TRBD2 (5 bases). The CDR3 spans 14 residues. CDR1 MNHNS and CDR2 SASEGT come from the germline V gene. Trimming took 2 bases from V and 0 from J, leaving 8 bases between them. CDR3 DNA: TGTGCCAGCAGTGAACTAGCAATCTCCTACGAGCAGTACTTC. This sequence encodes CASSELAISYEQYF.

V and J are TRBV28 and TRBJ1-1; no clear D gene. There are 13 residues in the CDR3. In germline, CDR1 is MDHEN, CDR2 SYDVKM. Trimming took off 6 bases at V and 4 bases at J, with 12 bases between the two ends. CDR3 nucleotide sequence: TGTGCCAGCAGCCCCACAAAACTCACTGAAGCTTTCTTT. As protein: CASSPTKLTEAFF.

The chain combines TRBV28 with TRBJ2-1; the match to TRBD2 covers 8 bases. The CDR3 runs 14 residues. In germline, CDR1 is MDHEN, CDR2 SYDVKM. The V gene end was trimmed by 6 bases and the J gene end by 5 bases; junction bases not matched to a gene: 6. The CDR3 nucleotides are TGTGCCAGCAGAAGAGCGGGAGAGGACAATGAGCAGTTCTTC. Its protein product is CASRRAGEDNEQFF.

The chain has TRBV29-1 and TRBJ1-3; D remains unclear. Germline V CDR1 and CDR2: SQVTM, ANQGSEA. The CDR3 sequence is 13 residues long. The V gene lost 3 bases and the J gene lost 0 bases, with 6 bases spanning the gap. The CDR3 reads CSVESGSGNTIYF. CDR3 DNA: TGCAGCGTTGAGTCTGGCTCTGGAAACACCATATATTTT.

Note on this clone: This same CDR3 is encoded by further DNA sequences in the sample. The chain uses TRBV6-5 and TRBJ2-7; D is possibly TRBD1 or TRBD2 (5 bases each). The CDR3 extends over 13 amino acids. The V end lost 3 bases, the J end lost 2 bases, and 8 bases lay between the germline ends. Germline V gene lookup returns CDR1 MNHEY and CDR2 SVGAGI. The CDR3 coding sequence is TGTGCCAGCAGTTATGGGGGAACCTACGAGCAGTACTTC. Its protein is CASSYGGTYEQYF.

CDR3 sequence: CASRGRQGDNSPLHF. The CDR3 bases are TGTGCCAGCAGGGGACGACAGGGTGATAATTCACCCCTCCACTTT. The chain is built from TRBV6-5 and TRBJ1-6, with 7 bases identical to TRBD1. CDR3 length: 15 residues. Unmatched junction bases numbered 7, after V lost 6 bases and J lost 5 bases. Per germline, CDR1 MNHEY and CDR2 SVGAGI.

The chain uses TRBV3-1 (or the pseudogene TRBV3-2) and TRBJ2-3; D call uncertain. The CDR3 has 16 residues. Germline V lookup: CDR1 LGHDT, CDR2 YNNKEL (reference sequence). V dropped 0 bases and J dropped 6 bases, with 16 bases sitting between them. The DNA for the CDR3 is TGTGCCAGCAGCCAAGATCTTGGCAGTTCGACCGATACGCAGTATTTT. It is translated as CASSQDLGSSTDTQYF.

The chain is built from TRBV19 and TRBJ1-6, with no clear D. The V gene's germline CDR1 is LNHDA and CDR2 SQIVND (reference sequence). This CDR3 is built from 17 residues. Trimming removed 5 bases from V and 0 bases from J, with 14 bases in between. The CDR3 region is CASSANSRFSYNSPLHF. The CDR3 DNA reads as TGTGCCAGTAGTGCGAACAGTCGATTCTCCTATAATTCACCCCTCCACTTT.

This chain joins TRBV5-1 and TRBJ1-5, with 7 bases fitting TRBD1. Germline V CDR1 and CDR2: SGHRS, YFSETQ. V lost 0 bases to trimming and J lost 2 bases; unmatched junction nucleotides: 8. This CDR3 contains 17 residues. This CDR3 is CASSLEPPRGGNQPQHF. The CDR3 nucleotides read TGCGCCAGCAGCTTGGAACCTCCCAGGGGGGGCAATCAGCCCCAGCATTTT.

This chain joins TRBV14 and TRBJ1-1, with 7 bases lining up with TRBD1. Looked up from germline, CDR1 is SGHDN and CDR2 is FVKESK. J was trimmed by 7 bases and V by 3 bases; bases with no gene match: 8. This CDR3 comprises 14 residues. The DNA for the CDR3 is TGTGCCAGCAGCCAGAGGGGGCTTGTTTTTGAAGCTTTCTTT. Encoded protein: CASSQRGLVFEAFF.

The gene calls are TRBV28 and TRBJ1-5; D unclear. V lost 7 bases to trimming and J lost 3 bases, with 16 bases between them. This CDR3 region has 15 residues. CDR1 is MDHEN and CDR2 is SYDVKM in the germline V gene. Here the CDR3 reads CASISRVEHNQPQHF. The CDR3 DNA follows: TGTGCCAGCATCTCAAGGGTGGAGCACAATCAGCCCCAGCATTTT.

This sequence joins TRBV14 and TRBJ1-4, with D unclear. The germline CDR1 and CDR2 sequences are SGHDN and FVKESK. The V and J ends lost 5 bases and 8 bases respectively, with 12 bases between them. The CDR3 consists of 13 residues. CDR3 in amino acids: CASSAWASEKLFF. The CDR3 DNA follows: TGTGCCAGCAGCGCCTGGGCTTCCGAAAAACTGTTTTTT. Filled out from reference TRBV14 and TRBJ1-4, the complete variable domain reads EAGVTQFPSHSVIEKGQTVTLRCDPISGHDNLYWYRRVMGKEIKFLLHFVKESKQDESGMPNNRFLAERTGGTYSTLKVQPAELEDSGVYFCASSAWASEKLFFGSGTQLSVL.

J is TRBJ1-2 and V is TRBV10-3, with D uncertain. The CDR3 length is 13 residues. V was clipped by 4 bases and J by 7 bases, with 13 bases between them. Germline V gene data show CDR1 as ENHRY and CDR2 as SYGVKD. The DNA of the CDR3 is TGTGCCATCAGTGCCGGGATTCTGGGTGGCTACACCTTC. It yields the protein CAISAGILGGYTF.

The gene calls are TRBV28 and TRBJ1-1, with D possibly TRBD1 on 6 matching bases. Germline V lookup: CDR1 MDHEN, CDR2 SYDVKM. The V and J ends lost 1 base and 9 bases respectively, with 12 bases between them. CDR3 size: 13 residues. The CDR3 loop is CASSLFSDRKAFF. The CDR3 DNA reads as TGTGCCAGCAGTTTATTTTCCGACAGGAAAGCTTTCTTT.

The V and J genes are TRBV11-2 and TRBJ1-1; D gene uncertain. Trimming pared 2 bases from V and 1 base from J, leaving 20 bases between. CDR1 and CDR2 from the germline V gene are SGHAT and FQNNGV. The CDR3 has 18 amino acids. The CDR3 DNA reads TGTGCCAGCAGCTTAAGCGTCCGCGAGTTTGGGAAGAACACTGAAGCTTTCTTT. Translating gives CASSLSVREFGKNTEAFF.

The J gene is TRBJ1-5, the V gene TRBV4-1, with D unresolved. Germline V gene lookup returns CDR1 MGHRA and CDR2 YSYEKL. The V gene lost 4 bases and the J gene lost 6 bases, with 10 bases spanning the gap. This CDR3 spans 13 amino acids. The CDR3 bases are TGCGCCAGCAGCCTAGGAAGAAGTCAGCCCCAGCATTTT. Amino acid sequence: CASSLGRSQPQHF.

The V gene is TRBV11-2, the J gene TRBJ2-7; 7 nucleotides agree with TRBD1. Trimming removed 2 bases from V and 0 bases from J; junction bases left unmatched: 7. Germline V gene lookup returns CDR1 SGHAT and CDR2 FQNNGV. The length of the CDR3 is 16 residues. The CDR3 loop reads CASSLYKGAPSYEQYF. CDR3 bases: TGTGCCAGCAGCTTATATAAGGGGGCCCCCTCCTACGAGCAGTACTTC.

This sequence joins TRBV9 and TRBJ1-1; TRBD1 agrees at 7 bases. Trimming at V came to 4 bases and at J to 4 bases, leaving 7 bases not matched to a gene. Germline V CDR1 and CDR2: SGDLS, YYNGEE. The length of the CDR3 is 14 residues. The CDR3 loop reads CASSQMTGSTEAFF. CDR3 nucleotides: TGTGCCAGCAGCCAGATGACAGGGTCCACTGAAGCTTTCTTT.

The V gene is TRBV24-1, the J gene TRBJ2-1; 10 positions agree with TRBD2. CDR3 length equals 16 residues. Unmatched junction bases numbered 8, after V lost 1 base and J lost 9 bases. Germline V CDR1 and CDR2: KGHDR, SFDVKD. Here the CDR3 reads CATSDLERGGYAEQFF. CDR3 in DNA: TGTGCCACCAGTGATTTAGAGCGGGGGGGCTACGCTGAGCAGTTCTTC.

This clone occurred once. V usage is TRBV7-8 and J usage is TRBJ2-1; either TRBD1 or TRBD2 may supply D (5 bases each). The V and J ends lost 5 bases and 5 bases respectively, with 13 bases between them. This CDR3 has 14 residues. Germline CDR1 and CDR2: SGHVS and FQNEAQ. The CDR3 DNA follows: TGTGCCAGCAGCCCCGTTTTGGGGGACAATGAGCAGTTCTTC. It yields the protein CASSPVLGDNEQFF. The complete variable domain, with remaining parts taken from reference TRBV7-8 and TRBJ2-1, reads GAGVSQSPRYKVAKRGQDVALRCDPISGHVSLFWYQQALGQGPEFLTYFQNEAQLDKSGLPSDRFFAERPEGSVSTLKIQRTQQEDSAVYLCASSPVLGDNEQFFGPGTRLTVL.

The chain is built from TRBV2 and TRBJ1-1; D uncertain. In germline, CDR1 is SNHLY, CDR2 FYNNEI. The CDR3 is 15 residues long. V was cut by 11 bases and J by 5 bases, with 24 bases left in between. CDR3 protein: CAVKVPGRSPTEAFF. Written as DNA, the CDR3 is TGTGCCGTAAAAGTCCCGGGCCGTTCTCCTACTGAAGCTTTCTTT.

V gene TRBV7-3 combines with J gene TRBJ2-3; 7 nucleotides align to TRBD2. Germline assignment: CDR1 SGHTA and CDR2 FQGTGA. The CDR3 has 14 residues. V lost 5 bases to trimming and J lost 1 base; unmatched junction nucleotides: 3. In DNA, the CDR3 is TGTGCCAGCAGCCGCGGGGGAGGCACAGATACGCAGTATTTT. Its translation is CASSRGGGTDTQYF.